This T cell receptor (beta chain) was recovered during a study of cytomegalovirus exposure and HLA in healthy donors. General observations from the study: Across donors, sequencing depth was assumed by presence/absence analyses to be roughly uniform. When a later analysis was performed, an Asian-associated ancestry cluster reportedly had fewer N-insertions than the approximately 700-donor mean.

PCR was performed using 60 Vbeta and 13 Jbeta primers. TCRdb keeps only in-frame clones here, not all; method: immunoSEQ multiplex PCR. The sample consists of 150,000 or so clones, 73% of them appearing once. Germline V gene lookup returns CDR1 KGHSH and CDR2 LQKENI. V lost 0 bases to trimming and J lost 0 bases, with 9 bases between them. The CDR3 has 17 residues. With respect to this clone: Its antigen remains unknown.

This chain joins TRBV18 and TRBJ2-6; tentative D call: TRBD2 (6 bases). Sequencing was carried out using PBMCs. The receptor comes from a woman aged 18-29 years in good health and CMV-seronegative. In DNA, the CDR3 is TGTGCCAGCTCACCACCCTACGGGAGCTCTGGGGCCAACGTCCTGACTTTC. Its protein is CASSPPYGSSGANVLTF.